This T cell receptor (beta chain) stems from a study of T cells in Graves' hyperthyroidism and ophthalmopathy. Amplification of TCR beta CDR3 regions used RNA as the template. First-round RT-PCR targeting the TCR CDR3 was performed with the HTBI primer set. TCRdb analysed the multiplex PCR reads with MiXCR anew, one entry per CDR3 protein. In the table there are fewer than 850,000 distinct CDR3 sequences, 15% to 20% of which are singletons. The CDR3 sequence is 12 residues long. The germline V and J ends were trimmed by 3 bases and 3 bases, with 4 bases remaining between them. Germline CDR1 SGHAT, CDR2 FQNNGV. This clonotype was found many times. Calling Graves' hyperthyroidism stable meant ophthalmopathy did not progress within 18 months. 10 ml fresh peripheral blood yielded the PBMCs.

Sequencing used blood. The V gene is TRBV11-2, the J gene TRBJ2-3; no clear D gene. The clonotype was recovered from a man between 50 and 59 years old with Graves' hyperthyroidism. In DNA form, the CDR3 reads TGTGCCAGCAGCTTTGAAACAGATACGCAGTATTTT. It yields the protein CASSFETDTQYF.